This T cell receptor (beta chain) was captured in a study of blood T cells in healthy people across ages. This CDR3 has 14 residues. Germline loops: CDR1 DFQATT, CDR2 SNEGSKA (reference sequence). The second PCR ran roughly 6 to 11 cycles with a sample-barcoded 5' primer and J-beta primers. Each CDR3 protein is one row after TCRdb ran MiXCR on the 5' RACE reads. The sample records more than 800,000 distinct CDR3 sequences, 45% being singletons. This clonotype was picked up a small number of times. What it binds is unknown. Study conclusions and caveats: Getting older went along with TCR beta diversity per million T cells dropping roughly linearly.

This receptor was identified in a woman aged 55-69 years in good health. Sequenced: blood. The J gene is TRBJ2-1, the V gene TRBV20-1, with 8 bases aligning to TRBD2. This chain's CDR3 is CSPGVMTGGFEQFF. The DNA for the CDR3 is TGCAGCCCCGGTGTTATGACGGGAGGGTTTGAGCAGTTCTTC.